Below, 17 T cell receptor beta chains from the same sample are listed, as sequenced in a study of cytotoxic CD8 clonotypes in ibrutinib-treated CLL (dated by TCRdb to the early 2020s). Library construction relied on the immunoSEQ multiplex PCR assay. TCRdb retrieved this table from immuneACCESS and kept in-frame rearrangements only. Not all clones are present; in checked studies, unresolved V genes account for under half, and no reason is known for the remainder. The sample table records approximately 300,000 clones; 80% of these occur just once. The ten largest clones capture about 6.3% of the sample. The source material was PBMCs, sampled before ibrutinib treatment. All receptors derive from a human donor with chronic lymphocytic leukemia.

This chain uses TRBV28 with TRBJ1-2, with D maybe TRBD1 (6 bases). Germline V lookup: CDR1 MDHEN, CDR2 SYDVKM. Trimming stripped 5 bases from V and 8 bases from J, with 15 bases between. This CDR3 is 13 amino acids long. CDR3 nucleotide sequence: TGTGCCAGCAGTCCGCGATCAGGGGAAGGCTACACCTTC. It translates to CASSPRSGEGYTF.

The chain is built from TRBV18 and TRBJ2-7; 8 bases are a match to TRBD1. The J segment lost 3 bases and the V segment lost 4 bases, leaving 8 bases of the junction unmatched. The V gene's germline CDR1 is KGHSH and CDR2 LQKENI. The CDR3 length is 15 residues. Written as DNA, the CDR3 is TGTGCCAGCTCACTTGCCGGGACAGGTATCTACGAGCAGTACTTC. This codes for CASSLAGTGIYEQYF.

The rearrangement uses TRBV9 and TRBJ2-3, with 12 bases that match TRBD1. The trim removed 7 bases at V and 7 bases at J, leaving 10 bases unmatched. This CDR3 contains 15 residues. Germline V CDR1 and CDR2: SGDLS, YYNGEE. The CDR3 region has the DNA TGTGCCAGCTCCGTAGCGGGACAGGGGGCAAATACGCAGTATTTT. Translating it yields CASSVAGQGANTQYF.

V and J are TRBV5-5 and TRBJ2-5, with D maybe TRBD2 (6 bases). This CDR3 contains 14 residues. CDR1 and CDR2 from the germline V gene are SGHKS and YYEKEE (reference sequence). V lost 3 bases to trimming and J lost 0 bases, with 9 bases between them. CDR3 sequence: CASSSGLNQETQYF. DNA for the CDR3: TGTGCCAGCAGCTCCGGACTAAACCAAGAGACCCAGTACTTC. Using reference TRBV5-5 and TRBJ2-5 for the parts outside the CDR3, the full variable domain is DAGVTQSPTHLIKTRGQQVTLRCSPISGHKSVSWYQQVLGQGPQFIFQYYEKEERGRGNFPDRFSARQFPNYSSELNVNALLLGDSALYLCASSSGLNQETQYFGPGTRLLVL.

This clone was detected only once. V and J are TRBV29-1 and TRBJ2-7, with D tentatively TRBD1 (5 bases). The CDR3 spans 15 residues. CDR1 and CDR2 (germline): SQVTM, ANQGSEA. V lost 0 bases, J lost 4 bases, and 16 bases lay in between. For the CDR3, the DNA is TGCAGCGTTGAAGATCGGGCTTGGGCAGGGTACGAGCAGTACTTC. This sequence encodes CSVEDRAWAGYEQYF.

This clone showed up just once. The chain has TRBV28 and TRBJ2-3; TRBD1 agrees at 9 bases. The CDR3 is made up of 13 amino acids. V lost 11 bases, J lost 4 bases, and 7 bases stayed unmatched. Germline CDR1 MDHEN, CDR2 SYDVKM. CDR3 DNA: TGTGCCTCGGACAGGGGTTTTGCAGATACGCAGTATTTT. It specifies CASDRGFADTQYF.

The V and J genes are TRBV21-1 and TRBJ1-2; the table gives TRBD1 as D, unverified against the DNA. TRBV21-1 is a known pseudogene. This CDR3 has 14 amino acids. The chain's CDR3 is CASSIDRANYGYTF. The DNA of the CDR3 is TGTGCCAGCAGCATAGACAGAGCTAACTATGGCTACACCTTC.

The rearrangement uses TRBV30 and TRBJ2-3, with 7 nucleotides matching TRBD2. The CDR3 loop spans 14 amino acids. The germline V gene encodes CDR1 GTSNPN and CDR2 SVGIG (reference sequence). Losses at the gene ends were 2 bases for V and 0 bases for J; bases not matched to a gene: 2. CDR3 DNA sequence: TGTGCCTGGAGTTACGGGAGGAGCACAGATACGCAGTATTTT. Translated: CAWSYGRSTDTQYF. Based on the CDR3 plus reference TRBV30 and TRBJ2-3, the full variable domain is SQTIHQWPATLVQPVGSPLSLECTVEGTSNPNLYWYRQAAGRGLQLLFYSVGIGQISSEVPQNLSASRPQDRQFILSSKKLLLSDSGFYLCAWSYGRSTDTQYFGPGTRLTVL.

The sample holds a few counts of this clone. The chain links TRBV4-1 to TRBJ2-7, with D perhaps being TRBD1 or TRBD2 (5 bases each). CDR1 is MGHRA, CDR2 YSYEKL, per germline. Trimming took 1 base from V and 4 from J, leaving 14 bases between them. CDR3 length: 15 residues. CDR3 sequence (DNA): TGCGCCAGCAGCCAAGCTGGGACGGTGACATACGAGCAGTACTTC. Protein sequence: CASSQAGTVTYEQYF.

The chain recombines TRBV29-1 with TRBJ2-5; 10 bases are a match to TRBD1. Germline V CDR1 and CDR2: SQVTM, ANQGSEA. CDR3 length: 13 amino acids. Germline trimming cut 3 bases from V and 7 bases from J; bases unmatched to any gene: 5. CDR3 protein: CSVEGQGWTTQYF. In DNA form, the CDR3 reads TGCAGCGTTGAGGGACAGGGGTGGACGACCCAGTACTTC.

The V gene is TRBV28, the J gene TRBJ1-5, with D uncertain. V lost 2 bases, J lost 5 bases, and 7 bases lay in between. The CDR3 totals 13 residues. Germline V gene data show CDR1 as MDHEN and CDR2 as SYDVKM. The CDR3 loop is CASSLQDYQPQHF. As DNA, the CDR3 is TGTGCCAGCAGTTTACAGGATTATCAGCCCCAGCATTTT.

V is TRBV5-1 and J is TRBJ2-5, with 9 bases identical to TRBD2. Germline-derived CDR1 and CDR2 are SGHRS and YFSETQ. The CDR3 runs 15 residues. The V gene end was trimmed by 9 bases and the J gene end by 2 bases; junction bases not matched to a gene: 11. The CDR3 loop reads CATSLGLAGQETQYF. The CDR3 nucleotides are TGCGCCACTTCCCTGGGGCTAGCGGGGCAAGAGACCCAGTACTTC.

The rearrangement joins TRBV11-3 to TRBJ2-1; D remains unclear. Between the trimmed V and J ends, which lost 4 bases and 1 base, there was a span of 11 bases. CDR3 length equals 15 residues. Germline CDR1 and CDR2: SGHNT and YENEEA. The CDR3 nucleotides read TGTGCCAGCAGCTCCTCGACTGGTTCCTACAATGAGCAGTTCTTC. Amino acids: CASSSSTGSYNEQFF. Looking up the rest from reference TRBV11-3 and TRBJ2-1 gives the full variable domain: EAGVVQSPRYKIIEKKQPVAFWCNPISGHNTLYWYLQNLGQGPELLIRYENEEAVDDSQLPKDRFSAERLKGVDSTLKIQPAELGDSAVYLCASSSSTGSYNEQFFGPGTRLTVL.

This rearrangement joins TRBV4-3 to TRBJ2-1, with 11 bases matching TRBD2. Germline V gives CDR1 LGHNA, CDR2 YSLEER. J was trimmed by 9 bases and V by 2 bases; bases with no gene match: 3. The CDR3 covers 14 residues. CDR3 sequence: CASSQRLAGGEQFF. Written as DNA, the CDR3 is TGCGCCAGCAGCCAAAGGCTAGCGGGAGGTGAGCAGTTCTTC.

The chain has TRBV7-3 and TRBJ2-5, with TRBD2 as a possible D gene (5 bases). Trimming removed 2 bases at V and 5 bases at J, with 15 bases between. The CDR3 consists of 15 residues. In germline, CDR1 is SGHTA, CDR2 FQGTGA. CDR3 in DNA: TGTGCCAGCAGCTTAGGCGGCGGCGGGTATGAGACCCAGTACTTC. This translates into CASSLGGGGYETQYF. Based on the CDR3 plus reference TRBV7-3 and TRBJ2-5, the full variable domain is GAGVSQTPSNKVTEKGKYVELRCDPISGHTALYWYRQSLGQGPEFLIYFQGTGAADDSGLPNDRFFAVRPEGSVSTLKIQRTERGDSAVYLCASSLGGGGYETQYFGPGTRLLVL.

This clone was observed at least ten times. The chain couples TRBV27 to TRBJ2-3, with 7 positions matching TRBD1. The length of the CDR3 is 18 residues. In germline, CDR1 is MNHEY, CDR2 SMNVEV (reference sequence). V dropped 6 bases and J dropped 2; count of bases not matched to a gene: 17. CDR3 region: CASRKKMGQWSITDTQYF. The CDR3 DNA is TGTGCCAGCAGGAAAAAAATGGGACAGTGGAGTATCACAGATACGCAGTATTTT.

This clone was detected only a few times. This sample also contains other DNA sequences that code for the same CDR3. The CDR3 reads CASSRQGEETQYF. As DNA, the CDR3 is TGCGCCAGCAGCCGTCAGGGTGAGGAGACCCAGTACTTC. The chain couples TRBV5-1 to TRBJ2-5; a possible D gene is TRBD1 (5 bases). Looked up from germline, CDR1 is SGHRS and CDR2 is YFSETQ. Trimming took off 4 bases at V and 5 bases at J, with 12 bases between the two ends. The CDR3 loop spans 13 amino acids.